A selection of T cell receptor beta chains follows, all from one sample in a study of blood T cell repertoires in COVID-19. Sequenced by immunoSEQ multiplex PCR; TCRdb stores in-frame clones only, minus some. The sample has approximately 350,000 clones; 70% to 90% are singletons. Sequencing was done on a sample of peripheral blood. The receptors come from a woman aged 60-75 years with COVID-19, enrolled during active disease. Each CDR3 is given with its conserved first and last residue. D genes are given only for firm matches. Clone size is stated in some rows and not others, as once, few, many or a class when expanded.

length	size	V	J	D	CDR3	DNA
14	once	TRBV2	TRBJ2-3	.	CASSPDRASDTQYF	TGTGCCAGCAGTCCCGACAGAGCCTCAGATACGCAGTATTTT
14	.	TRBV29-1	TRBJ1-1	.	CSVARHAMNTEAFF	TGCAGCGTGGCCAGACACGCCATGAACACTGAAGCTTTCTTT
17	.	TRBV5-5	TRBJ2-6	.	CASSPQLELSGANVLTF	TGTGCCAGCAGCCCCCAGTTGGAGCTTTCTGGGGCCAACGTCCTGACTTTC
16	.	TRBV19	TRBJ2-2	TRBD2	CASWTSGGRSAGELFF	TGTGCCAGTTGGACTAGCGGGGGAAGAAGTGCCGGGGAGCTGTTTTTT
13	.	TRBV7-2	TRBJ1-1	.	CASSLGRTTEAFF	TGTGCCAGCAGCTTAGGCAGAACCACTGAAGCTTTCTTT
13	.	TRBV12-3/TRBV12-4	TRBJ1-2	.	CASSLNRNYGYTF	TGTGCCAGCAGTTTAAACAGGAACTATGGCTACACCTTC
11	once	TRBV29-1	TRBJ2-4	TRBD1	CSVAGQGVQYF	TGCAGCGTGGCGGGACAGGGGGTTCAGTACTTC
18	.	TRBV27	TRBJ1-5	.	CASSLYQPSARADQPQHF	TGTGCCAGCAGTTTATATCAGCCTTCGGCCAGGGCCGATCAGCCCCAGCATTTT
16	.	TRBV5-1	TRBJ2-7	TRBD1	CASSSAPGQGPYEQYF	TGCGCCAGCAGCTCCGCTCCGGGACAGGGACCCTACGAGCAGTACTTC
17	.	TRBV21-1	TRBJ1-6	.	CASSKHPNRQYNSPLHF	TGTGCCAGCAGCAAACACCCTAATAGACAGTATAATTCACCCCTCCACTTT
17	.	TRBV11-2	TRBJ2-2	TRBD2	CASSSSSGTIRTGELFF	TGTGCCAGCAGCTCATCCTCCGGGACTATAAGGACCGGGGAGCTGTTTTTT
13	few	TRBV7-9	TRBJ2-7	.	CASSMLGGGEQYF	TGTGCCAGCTCGATGTTAGGGGGAGGGGAGCAGTACTTC
15	few	TRBV7-9	TRBJ1-6	TRBD1	CASSLATGIHSPLHF	TGTGCCAGCAGCTTAGCGACAGGGATTCATTCACCCCTCCACTTT
16	.	TRBV7-3	TRBJ2-2	TRBD2	CASTESGGRGTGELFF	TGTGCCAGCACCGAGAGCGGGGGCCGGGGAACCGGGGAGCTGTTTTTT